The clone carrying this TCR beta chain was detected many times. Its target is unknown. Both iRepertoire HTBI primers and Arm-PCR of CDR3 regions were used to build the TCR beta libraries. How the authors handled the data: Identification of gene segments yielded more than 60 TRBV and around 13 TRBJ across samples. TCRdb recomputed calls from the multiplex PCR reads with MiXCR, one row per CDR3 protein. The V and J calls were not made by the authors but by TCRdb's processing. The top ten hold roughly 14% of the sample, which has under 250,000 distinct CDR3 sequences, around 21% seen once. This sample was taken from a study of regulatory T cells in long-lasting Graves disease. Per the germline V gene, CDR1 is DFQATT and CDR2 is SNEGSKA (reference sequence). The V gene lost 7 bases and the J gene lost 1 base, with 12 bases spanning the gap. The CDR3 runs 13 residues. This sample's time point: newly diagnosed GD, antithyroid drugs for less than 3 months. Extracted PBMC RNA gave rise to the TCR library. Approximately 9 milliliters of peripheral blood were taken and placed in EDTA tubes.

Study-wide findings and caveats: Segments TRBV28, TRBJ1-2 and TRBJ2-5 showed preferential usage in persistent disease.

Sequencing used peripheral blood mononuclear cells (PBMCs), obtained at new diagnosis, from a patient treated with antithyroid drugs. The TCR sequence derives from a female donor with Graves disease. The chain uses TRBV20-1 and TRBJ2-3; no firm D call. DNA of the CDR3: TGCAGTGGGGTGTCCGTGGGCACAGATACGCAGTATTTT. It codes for CSGVSVGTDTQYF.